This is a list of T cell receptor beta chains from one sample in a study of T-cell reconstitution after alpha-beta-depleted transplantation in children. Each CDR3 protein is one row after TCRdb ran MiXCR on the PCR reads. The sample has around 200,000 distinct CDR3 sequences, about 6.4% seen once. The sequencing here drew on PBMCs from the stem cell graft donor, taken from the stem cell graft. These receptors were taken from a human donor who donated a stem cell graft to a child with Wiskott-Aldrich syndrome. CDR3s include the opening cysteine and the closing phenylalanine or tryptophan. D genes are given only for firm matches. Expanded clones are given a class, and other clones once, few, many or no size at all.

size,J,V,D,DNA,CDR3
many,TRBJ1-1,TRBV5-1,TRBD1,TGCGCCAGCAGCGGGACAGGGCCCACTGAAGCTTTCTTT,CASSGTGPTEAFF
few,TRBJ2-7,TRBV7-9,TRBD1,TGTGCCAGCAGCTCGTCAGGGGGATACGAGCAGTACTTC,CASSSSGGYEQYF
many,TRBJ2-7,TRBV28,-,TGTGCCAGCAGTTTAGCGGGACAGATCTACGAGCAGTACTTC,CASSLAGQIYEQYF
many,TRBJ1-6,TRBV5-1,TRBD1,TGCGCCAGCAGGACAGGGGGCAATTCACCCCTCCACTTT,CASRTGGNSPLHF
many,TRBJ1-1,TRBV12-3/TRBV12-4,-,TGTGCCAGCAGTTTGGAGAACACTGAAGCTTTCTTT,CASSLENTEAFF
many,TRBJ2-1,TRBV7-9,-,TGTGCCAGCAGCTTCGCGAGCACAATAAATGAGCAGTTCTTC,CASSFASTINEQFF
many,TRBJ2-7,TRBV7-2,TRBD2,TGTGCCAGCAGCTTAGCACTAGCGGGAGACTATTACGAGCAGTACTTC,CASSLALAGDYYEQYF
many,TRBJ2-5,TRBV20-1,TRBD2,TGCAGTGCTGGACTAGCGGGGACAGGGACCCAGTACTTC,CSAGLAGTGTQYF
few,TRBJ2-1,TRBV13,TRBD1,TGTGCCAGCAGCTGGTCGAGGGGGCATGAGCAGTTCTTC,CASSWSRGHEQFF
-,TRBJ2-7,TRBV4-3,TRBD2,TGCGCCAGCAGCCCCGGACTAGCGGGCCACTACGAGCAGTACTTC,CASSPGLAGHYEQYF
few,TRBJ2-5,TRBV12-3/TRBV12-4,TRBD1,TGTGCCAGCAGCCCAGGGACAGGAAAAGAGACCCAGTACTTC,CASSPGTGKETQYF
many,TRBJ1-1,TRBV10-3,-,TGTGCCATCAGTAGAGTAGGGCACAACACTGAAGCTTTCTTT,CAISRVGHNTEAFF
-,TRBJ2-1,TRBV10-3,TRBD2,TGTGCCATCAGTGACGGGACTAGCGGGCCGAGCTCCTACAATAAGCAGTTCTTC,CAISDGTSGPSSYNKQFF
many,TRBJ2-3,TRBV24-1,TRBD1,TGTGCCACCAGTGATTTGGGGGACAGGGGGCAATATACGCAGTATTTT,CATSDLGDRGQYTQYF
many,TRBJ2-7,TRBV10-3,TRBD2,TGTGCCATCAGTAGACTAGCGGGAGCTCTCGCACACGAGCAGTACTTC,CAISRLAGALAHEQYF
many,TRBJ2-7,TRBV12-3/TRBV12-4,-,TGTGCCAGCAGTTTATTTCTATCCGCGTCCGGGACTCCATACGAGCAGTACTTC,CASSLFLSASGTPYEQYF
many,TRBJ1-1,TRBV6-2/TRBV6-3,-,TGTGCCAGCAGCCGCCGGGCAGGGATGAACACTGAAGCTTTCTTT,CASSRRAGMNTEAFF
many,TRBJ2-1,TRBV29-1,TRBD2,TGCAGCGTTTCGAGCGGGACGGGGCGGGGCAATGAGCAGTTCTTC,CSVSSGTGRGNEQFF
many,TRBJ2-7,TRBV29-1,TRBD2,TGCAGCGTTTTTGATAAGCGGGGCGAGCAGTACTTC,CSVFDKRGEQYF
few,TRBJ2-4,TRBV6-1,TRBD2,TGTGCCAGCAGTCCACGGGGGGGGGCGGCCAAAAACATTCAGTACTTC,CASSPRGGAAKNIQYF
many,TRBJ2-2,TRBV7-9,TRBD2,TGTGCCAGCAGCTTAGCACTAGCGGTCCGATCCGGGGAGCTGTTTTTT,CASSLALAVRSGELFF
few,TRBJ2-1,TRBV7-9,-,TGTGCCAGCAGCTTTGGGACCTGGAATGAGCAGTTCTTC,CASSFGTWNEQFF
many,TRBJ2-1,TRBV12-3/TRBV12-4,TRBD2,TGTGCCAGCAGTCACTTAGGAGGGCGGGGGGGTTGGAATGAGCAGTTCTTC,CASSHLGGRGGWNEQFF
many,TRBJ2-2,TRBV29-1,-,TGCAGCGTTGAAAGGTACACCGGGGAGCTGTTTTTT,CSVERYTGELFF
-,TRBJ2-1,TRBV30,-,TGTGCCTGGAGTGTAAAAGACAATGAGCAGTTCTTC,CAWSVKDNEQFF
many,TRBJ2-1,TRBV10-3,TRBD2,TGTGCCATCAGTGAAACCCGGGCGGGAGCGAATGAGCAGTTCTTC,CAISETRAGANEQFF
many,TRBJ2-3,TRBV12-3/TRBV12-4,-,TGTGCCAGCAGTTTACAGGACTACACAGATACGCAGTATTTT,CASSLQDYTDTQYF
many,TRBJ2-6,TRBV12-3/TRBV12-4,-,TGTGCCAGCAGTTCAAGAACCGGGGCCAACGTCCTGACTTTC,CASSSRTGANVLTF
-,TRBJ2-7,TRBV6-1,-,TGTGCCAGCAGCCCCATTACGGGATCCTACGAGCAGTACTTC,CASSPITGSYEQYF
-,TRBJ1-2,TRBV7-9,-,TGTGCCAGCAGCCTACTATCGGGCAGCTATGGCTACACCTTC,CASSLLSGSYGYTF
many,TRBJ2-7,TRBV5-1,-,TGCGCCAGCAGCTTGGAAGGGACCCCATCATGGTACGAGCAGTACTTC,CASSLEGTPSWYEQYF
many,TRBJ2-7,TRBV29-1,-,TGCAGCGTTGAGCGGGGACCCTACGAGCAGTACTTC,CSVERGPYEQYF
many,TRBJ2-3,TRBV29-1,TRBD2,TGCAGCGCCCTCAGCGGGAGTTCGGATACGCAGTATTTT,CSALSGSSDTQYF
many,TRBJ2-3,TRBV5-1,-,TGCGCCAGCCGAGTGACTGATGCTAGCACAGATACGCAGTATTTT,CASRVTDASTDTQYF
many,TRBJ2-1,TRBV5-1,-,TGCGCCAGCAGCTTGGATTCAGGGCCCGTCTATGAGCAGTTCTTC,CASSLDSGPVYEQFF
few,TRBJ2-5,TRBV2,-,TGTGCCAGCAGTGTAAAAAGGGAAACCCCCTTTTACTTC,CASSVKRETPFYF
many,TRBJ2-1,TRBV9,-,TGTGCCAGCAGCGTAGATATGGGCCTCCACAATGAGCAGTTCTTC,CASSVDMGLHNEQFF
many,TRBJ2-5,TRBV29-1,TRBD2,TGCAGCGCCGGGCTACCGCGGGGGGGCTTGGGAGAGACCCAGTACTTC,CSAGLPRGGLGETQYF
many,TRBJ2-7,TRBV3-1,TRBD2,TGTGCCAGCAGCCAAGGACTAGCGGGAGTTCTAATCTACGAGCAGTACTTC,CASSQGLAGVLIYEQYF
many,TRBJ2-5,TRBV5-1,-,TGCGCCACCACTGAGCTGGGGGGCGTAGGGGAGACCCAGTACTTC,CATTELGGVGETQYF
many,TRBJ2-1,TRBV20-1,-,TGCAGTGCTAGAGATAGAAGTTACTACAATGAGCAGTTCTTC,CSARDRSYYNEQFF
-,TRBJ2-3,TRBV20-1,-,TGCAGTGCTAGAGATCCCACCTCCGCAGATACGCAGTATTTT,CSARDPTSADTQYF
many,TRBJ2-1,TRBV24-1,TRBD2,TGTGCCACCAGTGATTCCCTGGGGACTACGCAGTTCTTC,CATSDSLGTTQFF
few,TRBJ2-7,TRBV7-9,TRBD1,TGTGCCAGCCGACCGGTAGGACAGGGGCAATCCGAGCAGTACTTC,CASRPVGQGQSEQYF
many,TRBJ2-1,TRBV7-9,-,TGTGCCAGCAGCTCATCCGGGACGTCGACCTACAATGAGCAGTTCTTC,CASSSSGTSTYNEQFF
few,TRBJ1-1,TRBV6-2/TRBV6-3,-,TGTGCCAGCAGTTTTACCACCGGGGGCTACACTGAAGCTTTCTTT,CASSFTTGGYTEAFF
-,TRBJ2-3,TRBV18,TRBD2,TGTGCCAGCTCAACCTCGACTAGCTCAGATACGCAGTATTTT,CASSTSTSSDTQYF
many,TRBJ2-5,TRBV5-6,-,TGTGCCAGCAGCTTGTTGGCAGGGGATCAGACCCAGTACTTC,CASSLLAGDQTQYF